The table lists the clone carrying this TCR beta chain with a few counts. The target antigen is unknown. The entry originates in a study of T cells in Graves' hyperthyroidism and ophthalmopathy. CDR3 size: 13 residues. Between the trimmed V and J ends, which lost 5 bases and 7 bases, there was a span of 14 bases. CDR1 and CDR2 from the germline V gene are SGHAT and FQNNGV. The CDR3 regions of TCR beta were amplified from RNA transcripts. HTBI primers were the set used in a first-round RT-PCR of the TCR CDR3. TCRdb fed the multiplex PCR reads into MiXCR, producing one record per CDR3 protein. The sample lists hundreds of thousands of distinct CDR3 sequences, over 35% seen once, with about 8.9% in the top ten. General study points: Blood shared most expanded thyroid clonotypes above 0.001.

Diagnoses rested on clinical symptoms, serum thyroxine and TRAb, thyroid ultrasound and orbital computed tomography. The sample comprised blood. The sequence derives from a man younger than 35 with Graves' hyperthyroidism. The chain recombines TRBV11-2 with TRBJ1-2; unclear D gene. CDR3 nucleotide sequence: TGTGCCAGCAGCCAAGATCTTTGGGCTGGCTACACCTTC. Protein product: CASSQDLWAGYTF.